Listed below are T cell receptor beta chains from one sample, sequenced in a study of blood T cell repertoires in COVID-19. Repertoires were generated with immunoSEQ multiplex PCR, while TCRdb's copy carries only in-frame clones and drops some. The table includes 150,000 to 200,000 clones, 85% detected once. The sequenced sample consisted of peripheral blood. These receptor sequences come from a human donor with acute or convalescent COVID-19. The donor label of this sample is uncertain. The CDR3 runs from the conserved cysteine through the conserved F or W. A D gene is named only where the DNA matches it firmly. Rows give clone size only sometimes, using once, few, many, or a class for an expanded clone.

J: TRBJ2-1
size: .
D: TRBD2
V: TRBV3-1/TRBV3-2
CDR3: CASSRSGGGCRLISYNEQFF
DNA: TGTGCCAGCAGCCGGAGCGGGGGGGGCTGTCGTTTGATCTCCTACAATGAGCAGTTCTTC

J: TRBJ1-6
size: .
D: .
V: TRBV15
CDR3: CATSREGISLNSPLHF
DNA: TGTGCCACCAGCAGAGAGGGCATCTCTTTAAATTCACCCCTCCACTTT

J: TRBJ2-2
size: few
D: .
V: TRBV7-6
CDR3: CASSIGSGGNTGELFF
DNA: TGTGCCAGCAGCATCGGTTCGGGGGGCAACACCGGGGAGCTGTTTTTT

J: TRBJ2-2
size: .
D: TRBD2
V: TRBV3-1/TRBV3-2
CDR3: CASSQILRGFAPNTGELFF
DNA: TGTGCCAGCAGCCAAATCTTGCGGGGGTTCGCACCAAACACCGGGGAGCTGTTTTTT

J: TRBJ2-7
size: few
D: .
V: TRBV5-1
CDR3: CASSLVPSEAYEQYF
DNA: TGCGCCAGCAGCTTGGTTCCTTCGGAGGCCTACGAGCAGTACTTC

J: TRBJ1-1
size: .
D: TRBD1
V: TRBV18
CDR3: CASSPNRAGGNTEAFF
DNA: TGTGCCAGCTCACCGAACCGAGCAGGGGGAAACACTGAAGCTTTCTTT

J: TRBJ2-2
size: .
D: .
V: TRBV7-2
CDR3: CASSSGLPTGELFF
DNA: TGTGCCAGCAGCTCGGGACTTCCTACCGGGGAGCTGTTTTTT

J: TRBJ2-7
size: once
D: .
V: TRBV28
CDR3: CASSWWQGRAKVTYEQYF
DNA: TGTGCCAGCAGCTGGTGGCAGGGCCGGGCAAAGGTCACCTACGAGCAGTACTTC

J: TRBJ2-1
size: .
D: TRBD1
V: TRBV9
CDR3: CASSVGQGAYNEQFF
DNA: TGTGCCAGCAGCGTAGGGCAGGGGGCCTACAATGAGCAGTTCTTC

J: TRBJ1-1
size: .
D: .
V: TRBV12-3/TRBV12-4
CDR3: CASSATVNTEAFF
DNA: TGTGCCAGCAGTGCGACAGTTAACACTGAAGCTTTCTTT

J: TRBJ1-5
size: once
D: TRBD1
V: TRBV28
CDR3: CASSLTRDRGRRDNQPQHF
DNA: TGTGCCAGCAGTTTAACCCGGGACAGGGGAAGACGAGACAATCAGCCCCAGCATTTT

J: TRBJ1-1
size: .
D: .
V: TRBV10-3
CDR3: CAISEKAPRGTEAFF
DNA: TGTGCCATCAGTGAGAAAGCCCCCCGAGGCACTGAAGCTTTCTTT

J: TRBJ2-2
size: .
D: .
V: TRBV6-5
CDR3: CASMAGFGGELFF
DNA: TGTGCCAGCATGGCAGGGTTCGGCGGGGAGCTGTTTTTT

J: TRBJ2-7
size: .
D: TRBD1
V: TRBV11-3
CDR3: CASSLDSPSGTGGFRQYF
DNA: TGTGCCAGCAGCTTAGATAGCCCCTCCGGGACAGGGGGCTTTAGGCAGTACTTC

J: TRBJ2-5
size: .
D: TRBD1
V: TRBV7-2
CDR3: CASSRTGVRETQYF
DNA: TGTGCCAGCAGCCGGACAGGGGTGAGAGAGACCCAGTACTTC

J: TRBJ2-3
size: .
D: .
V: TRBV5-1
CDR3: CASSQWTDTQYF
DNA: TGCGCCAGCAGTCAGTGGACAGATACGCAGTATTTT

J: TRBJ1-3
size: .
D: TRBD1
V: TRBV7-9
CDR3: CASSSRTGRPTGNTIYF
DNA: TGTGCCAGCAGCTCCCGGACAGGCCGCCCAACTGGAAACACCATATATTTT

J: TRBJ2-5
size: .
D: .
V: TRBV27
CDR3: CASSRQGARETQYF
DNA: TGTGCCAGCAGTCGCCAGGGTGCACGGGAGACCCAGTACTTC

J: TRBJ1-3
size: .
D: .
V: TRBV5-1
CDR3: CASSKATGSGNTIYF
DNA: TGCGCCAGCAGCAAGGCAACAGGTTCTGGAAACACCATATATTTT

J: TRBJ1-2
size: .
D: TRBD1
V: TRBV3-1/TRBV3-2
CDR3: CASSPHRDRGSGYTF
DNA: TGTGCCAGCAGCCCACACCGGGACAGGGGCAGCGGCTACACCTTC

J: TRBJ2-3
size: .
D: TRBD2
V: TRBV27
CDR3: CASSLGTSVGADTQYF
DNA: TGTGCCAGCAGTTTAGGGACTAGCGTGGGGGCAGATACGCAGTATTTT

J: TRBJ1-2
size: .
D: .
V: TRBV11-2
CDR3: CASTPGARWGYTF
DNA: TGTGCCAGCACCCCAGGGGCTCGTTGGGGCTACACCTTC

J: TRBJ1-1
size: .
D: .
V: TRBV12-3/TRBV12-4
CDR3: CASKSNTEAFF
DNA: TGTGCCTCAAAAAGCAACACTGAAGCTTTCTTT

J: TRBJ2-1
size: once
D: TRBD1
V: TRBV5-1
CDR3: CASSPDRAGNEQFF
DNA: TGCGCCAGCAGCCCCGACAGGGCCGGTAATGAGCAGTTCTTC

J: TRBJ1-5
size: .
D: TRBD1
V: TRBV19
CDR3: CASSSGTGTQPQHF
DNA: TGTGCCAGTAGCTCCGGGACAGGGACTCAGCCCCAGCATTTT

J: TRBJ1-1
size: .
D: .
V: TRBV29-1
CDR3: CSVYGSPNTEAFF
DNA: TGCAGCGTTTACGGGAGCCCGAACACTGAAGCTTTCTTT

J: TRBJ1-5
size: .
D: .
V: TRBV19
CDR3: CASSTTPGGQPQHF
DNA: TGTGCCAGTAGTACGACACCCGGCGGGCAGCCCCAGCATTTT

J: TRBJ1-2
size: .
D: .
V: TRBV6-5
CDR3: CASSPTQTRGYGYTF
DNA: TGTGCCAGCAGTCCTACCCAAACAAGGGGCTATGGCTACACCTTC

J: TRBJ2-7
size: .
D: TRBD2
V: TRBV11-3
CDR3: CASSTRTSGAGYEQYF
DNA: TGTGCCAGCAGCACCCGGACTAGCGGGGCCGGATACGAGCAGTACTTC

J: TRBJ1-1
size: .
D: .
V: TRBV7-2
CDR3: CASSRQQNTEAFF
DNA: TGTGCCAGCAGTAGACAGCAAAACACTGAAGCTTTCTTT

J: TRBJ2-1
size: .
D: .
V: TRBV11-2
CDR3: CASSFPRSAQGDEQFF
DNA: TGTGCCAGCAGCTTCCCGCGGTCGGCACAGGGCGATGAGCAGTTCTTC

J: TRBJ2-7
size: .
D: .
V: TRBV2
CDR3: CASSERSLHEQYF
DNA: TGTGCCAGCAGTGAACGGAGCCTCCACGAGCAGTACTTC

J: TRBJ2-1
size: .
D: TRBD2
V: TRBV19
CDR3: CASSSPGTSLYNEQFF
DNA: TGTGCCAGTAGTTCTCCTGGGACTAGCTTGTACAATGAGCAGTTCTTC

J: TRBJ1-3
size: .
D: TRBD1
V: TRBV28
CDR3: CASTGQGARNTIYF
DNA: TGTGCCAGCACCGGACAGGGGGCGAGAAACACCATATATTTT

J: TRBJ1-6
size: .
D: TRBD1
V: TRBV2
CDR3: CASVDREGNSPLHF
DNA: TGTGCCAGCGTTGACAGGGAAGGTAATTCACCCCTCCACTTT

J: TRBJ2-2
size: .
D: .
V: TRBV19
CDR3: CASSIGGSTGELFF
DNA: TGTGCCAGTAGTATTGGGGGCAGCACCGGGGAGCTGTTTTTT

J: TRBJ2-3
size: once
D: TRBD1
V: TRBV7-9
CDR3: CASSDSTGGAPDTQYF
DNA: TGTGCCAGCAGCGACTCGACAGGGGGGGCCCCAGATACGCAGTATTTT

J: TRBJ2-7
size: .
D: .
V: TRBV18
CDR3: CASSPSGSSARYEQYF
DNA: TGTGCCAGCTCACCTTCAGGGTCGAGTGCCCGCTACGAGCAGTACTTC

J: TRBJ1-6
size: .
D: TRBD1
V: TRBV7-9
CDR3: CASSPQGQVDTLHF
DNA: TGTGCCAGCAGCCCCCAGGGACAGGTGGACACCCTCCACTTT

J: TRBJ1-2
size: once
D: .
V: TRBV27
CDR3: CASSSRQVRGGYTF
DNA: TGTGCCAGCAGTTCCCGGCAGGTACGGGGTGGCTACACCTTC

J: TRBJ1-1
size: .
D: .
V: TRBV5-1
CDR3: CASSQYEGSANTEAFF
DNA: TGCGCCAGCAGCCAGTATGAGGGCTCGGCGAACACTGAAGCTTTCTTT

J: TRBJ1-2
size: .
D: TRBD1
V: TRBV30
CDR3: CAWSVPGTASYGYTF
DNA: TGTGCCTGGAGTGTACCTGGGACAGCGTCCTATGGCTACACCTTC

J: TRBJ2-5
size: .
D: .
V: TRBV28
CDR3: CASSSLANKQETQYF
DNA: TGTGCCAGCAGTTCCCTAGCGAACAAACAAGAGACCCAGTACTTC

J: TRBJ1-1
size: .
D: .
V: TRBV7-9
CDR3: CASSSRLALNTEAFF
DNA: TGTGCCAGCAGCTCAAGACTCGCCCTGAACACTGAAGCTTTCTTT

J: TRBJ1-2
size: .
D: TRBD1
V: TRBV5-1
CDR3: CASQGTGNNYGYTF
DNA: TGCGCCAGCCAAGGGACAGGAAACAACTATGGCTACACCTTC

J: TRBJ2-7
size: .
D: .
V: TRBV5-5
CDR3: CASSLVSIIQDSYEQYF
DNA: TGTGCCAGCAGCTTGGTTAGTATTATCCAGGACTCCTACGAGCAGTACTTC

J: TRBJ1-3
size: .
D: .
V: TRBV10-3
CDR3: CAITRDIRSGNTIYF
DNA: TGTGCCATCACCAGGGACATCCGCTCTGGAAACACCATATATTTT

J: TRBJ2-4
size: .
D: TRBD1
V: TRBV11-2
CDR3: CASSLISLTGWSKNIQYF
DNA: TGTGCCAGCAGCCTGATCAGTCTGACAGGGTGGTCCAAAAACATTCAGTACTTC

J: TRBJ1-1
size: .
D: .
V: TRBV27
CDR3: CASARTANTEAFF
DNA: TGTGCCAGCGCAAGGACAGCGAACACTGAAGCTTTCTTT

J: TRBJ2-3
size: .
D: .
V: TRBV6-5
CDR3: CASSYSGARTDTQYF
DNA: TGTGCCAGCAGTTACTCAGGGGCCCGCACAGATACGCAGTATTTT

J: TRBJ1-5
size: .
D: TRBD1
V: TRBV18
CDR3: CASSLDRGEGAQHF
DNA: TGTGCCAGCTCCCTCGACAGGGGGGAAGGGGCCCAGCATTTT

J: TRBJ1-5
size: .
D: TRBD1
V: TRBV19
CDR3: CASSNGQGFFDSNQPQHF
DNA: TGTGCCAGTAGTAACGGACAGGGGTTTTTCGATAGCAATCAGCCCCAGCATTTT

J: TRBJ2-3
size: many
D: TRBD2
V: TRBV7-6
CDR3: CASSSSGGGTDTQYF
DNA: TGTGCCAGCAGTTCAAGCGGGGGGGGCACAGATACGCAGTATTTT